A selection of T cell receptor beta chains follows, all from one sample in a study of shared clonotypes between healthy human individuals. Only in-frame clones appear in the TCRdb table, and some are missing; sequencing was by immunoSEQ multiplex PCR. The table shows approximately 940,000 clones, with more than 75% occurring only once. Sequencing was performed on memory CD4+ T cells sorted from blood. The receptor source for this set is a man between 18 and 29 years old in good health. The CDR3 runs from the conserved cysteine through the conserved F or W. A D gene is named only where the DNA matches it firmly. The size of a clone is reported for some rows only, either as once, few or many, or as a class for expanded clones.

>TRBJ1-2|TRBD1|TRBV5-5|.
TGTGCCAGCAGACTCCGAACCGGGACAGGGGATAACTATGGCTACACCTTC
CASRLRTGTGDNYGYTF
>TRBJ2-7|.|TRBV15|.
TGTGCCACCAGCAGAGATCCTAACTACGAGCAGTACTTC
CATSRDPNYEQYF
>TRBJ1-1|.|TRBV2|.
TGTGCCAGCACAATCGCGGCATTGAACACTGAAGCTTTCTTT
CASTIAALNTEAFF
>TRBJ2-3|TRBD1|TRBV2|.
TGTGCCAGCAGATTGGACAGGGGGCCCCAAGATACGCAGTATTTT
CASRLDRGPQDTQYF
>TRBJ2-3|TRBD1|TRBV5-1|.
TGCGCCAGCAGCACATCCGGACAGGGATATACAGATACGCAGTATTTT
CASSTSGQGYTDTQYF
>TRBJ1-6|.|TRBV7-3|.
TGTGCCAGCAGCTCCCAGGGGTTCTATAATTCACCCCTCCACTTT
CASSSQGFYNSPLHF
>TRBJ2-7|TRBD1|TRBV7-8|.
TGTGCCAGCAGCTTCGAGACAGGGGGATCCTACGAGCAGTACTTC
CASSFETGGSYEQYF
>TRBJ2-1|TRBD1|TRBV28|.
TGTGCCAGCAGTGTTACCGGGACAGGGTCCTACAATGAGCAGTTCTTC
CASSVTGTGSYNEQFF
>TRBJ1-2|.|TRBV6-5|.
TGTGCCAGCAGACGCCAGGGGGGCTACACCTTC
CASRRQGGYTF
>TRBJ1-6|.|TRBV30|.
TGTGCCTGGAGTGTCCCAGGGTTTCGTAATTCACCCCTCCACTTT
CAWSVPGFRNSPLHF
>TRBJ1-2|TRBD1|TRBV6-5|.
TGTGCCACCGGCCGGACAGGGGTCGGCTACACCTTC
CATGRTGVGYTF
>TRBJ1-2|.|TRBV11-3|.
TGTGCCAGCAGCTTAGTGCGGTTGGCAATCAGCTACACCTTC
CASSLVRLAISYTF
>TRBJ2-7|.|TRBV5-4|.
TGTGCCAGCAGCACGGGACGGCCCAGCGAGCAGTACTTC
CASSTGRPSEQYF
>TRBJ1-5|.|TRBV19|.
TGTGCCAGTAGTATAGAGGGGGGAGTCGGAAGCAATCAGCCCCAGCATTTT
CASSIEGGVGSNQPQHF
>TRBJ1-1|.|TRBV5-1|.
TGCGCCAGCAGGAGGGAGGGCACTGAAGCTTTCTTT
CASRREGTEAFF
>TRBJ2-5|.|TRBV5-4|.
TGTGCCAGCAGCCCGGACAGAGAGACCCAGTACTTC
CASSPDRETQYF
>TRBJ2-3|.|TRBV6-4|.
TGTGCCAGCAGTGACGGACTCTTATCCACAGATACGCAGTATTTT
CASSDGLLSTDTQYF
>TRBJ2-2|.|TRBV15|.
TGTGCCACCAGCAGGGGAACCGGGGAGCTGTTTTTT
CATSRGTGELFF
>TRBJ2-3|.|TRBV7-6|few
TGTGCCAGCAGCGACACAGATACGCAGTATTTT
CASSDTDTQYF
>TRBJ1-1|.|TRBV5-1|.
TGCGCCAGCAGCTCCACGACAGTGAACACTGAAGCTTTCTTT
CASSSTTVNTEAFF
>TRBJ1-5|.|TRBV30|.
TGTGCCTGGAGTGTGGGCCGTAGCAATCAGCCCCAGCATTTT
CAWSVGRSNQPQHF
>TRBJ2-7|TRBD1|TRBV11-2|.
TGTGCCAGCAGCTTAGGGGGACAGGGGGCGCCCGAGCAGTACTTC
CASSLGGQGAPEQYF
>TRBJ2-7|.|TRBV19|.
TGTGCCAGTAAATTAGGTCCCAGCTCCTACGAGCAGTACTTC
CASKLGPSSYEQYF
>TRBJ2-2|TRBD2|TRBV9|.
TGTGCCAGCAGTGGACTAGCGGGGTTAAGTAACACCGGGGAGCTGTTTTTT
CASSGLAGLSNTGELFF
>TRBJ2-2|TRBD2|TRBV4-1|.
TGCGCCAGCAGCCAAGAGGGACTAGCGGGAGGGTACACCGGGGAGCTGTTTTTT
CASSQEGLAGGYTGELFF
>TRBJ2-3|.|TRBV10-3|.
TGTGCCATCAGTGAAGGCAGGTCCACAGATACGCAGTATTTT
CAISEGRSTDTQYF
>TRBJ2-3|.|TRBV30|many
TGTGCCTGGAGTAGCTGGGGAGATACGCAGTATTTT
CAWSSWGDTQYF
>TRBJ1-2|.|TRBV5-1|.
TGCGCCAGCAGCTTGGATGGGGGCAACTATGGCTACACCTTC
CASSLDGGNYGYTF
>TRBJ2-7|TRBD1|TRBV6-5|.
TGTGCCAGCAGTACCCCGACAGGGGGCAGGAACGAGCAGTACTTC
CASSTPTGGRNEQYF
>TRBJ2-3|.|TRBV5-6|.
TGTGCCACCTTAAGGGCAGGGTTTAACACAGATACGCAGTATTTT
CATLRAGFNTDTQYF
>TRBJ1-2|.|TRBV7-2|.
TGTGCCAGCAGCTTAGCATTCAGTAACTATGGCTACACCTTC
CASSLAFSNYGYTF
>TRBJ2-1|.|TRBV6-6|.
TGTGCCAGCAGTTACGGAGCGGGTGCATACAATGAGCAGTTCTTC
CASSYGAGAYNEQFF
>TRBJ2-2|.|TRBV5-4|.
TGTGCCAGCAGCTTGGCGGTACTACCGAACACCGGGGAGCTGTTTTTT
CASSLAVLPNTGELFF
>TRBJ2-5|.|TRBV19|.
TGTGCCAGTAGTACCTTTAAACAAGAGACCCAGTACTTC
CASSTFKQETQYF
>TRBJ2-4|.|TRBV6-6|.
TGTGCCAGCAGGGACCACGGACTCGCAGGGGACTTC
CASRDHGLAGDF
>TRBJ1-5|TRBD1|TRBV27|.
TGTGCCAGCAGATCTACAGGGGCGAATCAGCCCCAGCATTTT
CASRSTGANQPQHF
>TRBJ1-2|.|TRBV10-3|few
TGTGCCACCACATACAGGGATGGCTACACCTTC
CATTYRDGYTF
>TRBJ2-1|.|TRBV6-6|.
TGTGCCAGCAGTCAGATCACGGGAAATGAGCAGTTCTTC
CASSQITGNEQFF
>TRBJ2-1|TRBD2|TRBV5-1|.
TGCGCCAGCAGCGGAGGACTAGACATTAATGAGCAGTTCTTC
CASSGGLDINEQFF
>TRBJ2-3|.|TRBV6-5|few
TGTGCCAGCAGATCCGAGGGGACCACAGATACGCAGTATTTT
CASRSEGTTDTQYF
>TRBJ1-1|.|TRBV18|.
TGTGCCAGCTCAGACAGCCAGGGCGGCACTGAAGCTTTCTTT
CASSDSQGGTEAFF
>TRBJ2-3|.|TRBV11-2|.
TGTGCCAGCAGCCTACAAATGGGGGGCTTAACAGATACGCAGTATTTT
CASSLQMGGLTDTQYF
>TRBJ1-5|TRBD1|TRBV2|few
TGTGCCAGCAGGCCACAGGGGAGTCAGCCCCAGCATTTT
CASRPQGSQPQHF
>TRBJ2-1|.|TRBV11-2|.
TGTGCCAGCAGCTTACCCTCCTTCGGTTCCTACAATGAGCAGTTCTTC
CASSLPSFGSYNEQFF
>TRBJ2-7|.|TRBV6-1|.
TGTGCCAACAGCAGGGTCACCTACGAGCAGTACTTC
CANSRVTYEQYF